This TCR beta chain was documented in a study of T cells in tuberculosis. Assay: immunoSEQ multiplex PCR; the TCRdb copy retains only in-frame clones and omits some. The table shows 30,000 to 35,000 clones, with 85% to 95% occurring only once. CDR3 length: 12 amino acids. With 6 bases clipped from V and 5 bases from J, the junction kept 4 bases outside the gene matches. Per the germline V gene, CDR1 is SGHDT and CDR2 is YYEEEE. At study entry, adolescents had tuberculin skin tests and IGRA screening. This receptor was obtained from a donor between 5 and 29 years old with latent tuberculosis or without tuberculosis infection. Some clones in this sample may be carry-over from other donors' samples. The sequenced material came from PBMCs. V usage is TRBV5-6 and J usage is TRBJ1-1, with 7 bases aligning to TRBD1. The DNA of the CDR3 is TGTGCCAGCAATTCAGGGGGAACTGAAGCTTTCTTT. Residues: CASNSGGTEAFF. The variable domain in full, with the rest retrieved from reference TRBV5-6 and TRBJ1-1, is DAGVTQSPTHLIKTRGQQVTLRCSPKSGHDTVSWYQQALGQGPQFIFQYYEEEERQRGNFPDRFSGHQFPNYSSELNVNALLLGDSALYLCASNSGGTEAFFGQGTRLTVV.